These T cell receptor beta chains were read from a single sample in a study of STAT5B mutations in CD4+ large granular lymphocyte leukemia. TCRdb's table, derived via immunoSEQ multiplex PCR, lists solely in-frame clones and lacks some. The sample holds 20,000 to 25,000 clones, 70% to 80% seen once. The specimen sequenced was CD4+ T cells from blood buffy coats. All receptors derive from a human donor in good health. CDR3s include the opening cysteine and the closing phenylalanine or tryptophan. A D gene is named only where the DNA matches it firmly. Where a row states a size, it is once, few, many or the class of an expanded clone; other rows omit it.

CASREQENTEAFF TGTGCCAGCAGGGAACAGGAAAACACTGAAGCTTTCTTT NA TRBJ1-1 NA TRBV6-1
CASSDSSVGSYNEQFF TGTGCCAGCAGTGACTCGTCTGTGGGCTCCTACAATGAGCAGTTCTTC NA TRBJ2-1 NA TRBV6-4
CASGESGRLPGEQYF TGTGCCAGCGGAGAATCGGGCCGACTCCCTGGAGAGCAGTACTTC NA TRBJ2-7 once TRBV6-1
CASSGRGGDTQYF TGTGCCAGCAGCGGCAGGGGGGGAGATACGCAGTATTTT NA TRBJ2-3 NA TRBV7-2
CASSLQGVDTEAFF TGTGCCAGCAGCTTACAGGGGGTAGACACTGAAGCTTTCTTT TRBD1 TRBJ1-1 NA TRBV7-9
CASSKREGRLNEQFF TGTGCCAGCAGCAAGCGGGAGGGCCGATTGAATGAGCAGTTCTTC TRBD2 TRBJ2-1 NA TRBV7-9
CASSARQAGELFF TGTGCCAGCAGCGCACGACAGGCCGGGGAGCTGTTTTTT NA TRBJ2-2 few TRBV7-2
CASTGLVSDTQYF TGTGCCAGCACCGGACTAGTTTCAGATACGCAGTATTTT TRBD2 TRBJ2-3 NA TRBV6-6
CASSGRDSYEQYF TGTGCCAGCAGCGGCCGGGACTCCTACGAGCAGTACTTC NA TRBJ2-7 NA TRBV5-7
CAISEGTQRHGYTF TGTGCCATCAGTGAGGGCACACAAAGGCATGGCTACACCTTC NA TRBJ1-2 NA TRBV10-3
CASSFSENTEAFF TGTGCCAGCAGCTTCTCAGAGAACACTGAAGCTTTCTTT NA TRBJ1-1 NA TRBV7-9
CASRSRRDTEQYF TGTGCCAGCAGATCGCGCCGGGACACCGAGCAGTACTTC NA TRBJ2-7 NA TRBV11-3
CASRSGQGSVTGELFF TGTGCCAGCAGATCTGGACAGGGTTCGGTGACCGGGGAGCTGTTTTTT TRBD1 TRBJ2-2 once TRBV7-9
CAISVTSGPSSYEQYF TGTGCCATCAGTGTCACTAGCGGCCCTAGCTCCTACGAGCAGTACTTC TRBD2 TRBJ2-7 NA TRBV10-3
CASSFSGGASQPQHF TGTGCCAGCAGTTTCTCAGGGGGGGCGAGTCAGCCCCAGCATTTT TRBD1 TRBJ1-5 NA TRBV27
CASTSGWNYGYTF TGTGCCAGTACGTCAGGGTGGAACTATGGCTACACCTTC NA TRBJ1-2 NA TRBV19
CASSLTTGPTNYGYTF TGTGCCAGCAGCTTAACGACAGGGCCCACTAACTATGGCTACACCTTC TRBD1 TRBJ1-2 once TRBV7-2
CASSPTGQETQYF TGTGCCAGCAGCCCGACAGGGCAAGAGACCCAGTACTTC TRBD1 TRBJ2-5 once TRBV7-9
CAISAGNYGYTF TGTGCCATCAGTGCCGGAAACTATGGCTACACCTTC NA TRBJ1-2 once TRBV10-3